The sequence of this TCR beta chain was determined in a study of CD8 T cells in Susac syndrome. Findings and caveats of the study: The authors acknowledged that their TCR sequencing and HLA analysis involved a relatively small number of individuals.

CDR1 and CDR2 (germline): MNHEY, SVGAGI. V was cut by 0 bases and J by 5 bases, with 7 bases left in between. This CDR3 contains 13 residues. Through negative isolation, CD4+ and CD8+ T cells were obtained, while TEMRA cells were enriched using FACS. It was with random hexamers that about 0.45 to 1 ug RNA was reverse transcribed. Amplification of TCR beta CDR3 spanned 54 Vbeta and 13 Jbeta via immunoSEQ multiplex PCR. TCRdb reprocessed the immunoSEQ multiplex PCR reads via MiXCR and lists one record per CDR3 protein. Counted here are 130,000 or so distinct CDR3 sequences, approximately 95% occurring once; the ten biggest clones make up over 0.1%. As to this clonotype: Its antigen remains unidentified.

V is TRBV6-5 and J is TRBJ2-5; D gene ambiguous. Sequencing was done on a sample of CD4+ T cells from PBMCs. This clonotype was obtained from a human donor with multiple sclerosis. CDR3 sequence: CASSYSIGETQYF. CDR3 DNA: TGTGCCAGCAGTTACTCGATAGGGGAGACCCAGTACTTC.